Below are 14 T cell receptor beta chains sequenced from a single sample in a study of OX40 agonist ivuxolimab in advanced cancers. Clones were read by immunoSEQ multiplex PCR, and TCRdb kept only the in-frame ones, dropping some. The data show more than 80,000 clones, under 90% seen once. Source: CD4+ or CD8+ T cells sorted from blood, taken in a trial of the OX40 agonist ivuxolimab. Receptor source: an adult with an advanced solid tumor such as melanoma, head and neck, liver or kidney cancer.

The genes are TRBV5-1 and TRBJ2-5, with a possible D match to TRBD2 (6 bases). CDR3 length equals 15 residues. Germline lookup yields CDR1 SGHRS and CDR2 YFSETQ. V was pared by 6 bases and J by 2 bases, with 17 bases between. The CDR3 region has the DNA TGCGCCAGCACTTGGGGGGAGAGCCAACAAGAGACCCAGTACTTC. It specifies CASTWGESQQETQYF.

The genes are TRBV6-1 and TRBJ2-1; 10 nucleotides line up with TRBD1. The CDR3 runs 16 residues. The germline V gene encodes CDR1 MNHNS and CDR2 SASEGT. The V segment lost 3 bases and the J segment 8 bases; nucleotides outside the gene matches: 10. CDR3 region: CASSDDRGRESYEQFF. Written as DNA, the CDR3 is TGTGCCAGCAGTGATGACAGGGGGCGCGAGAGCTATGAGCAGTTCTTC.

This CDR3 reads CASSLGGAGDSTEAFF. CDR3 DNA: TGTGCCAGCAGTTTAGGAGGGGCCGGTGATAGCACTGAAGCTTTCTTT. The chain couples TRBV28 to TRBJ1-1; the D gene is possibly TRBD1 (5 bases). The V and J ends lost 2 bases and 4 bases respectively, with 17 bases between them. Looked up from germline, CDR1 is MDHEN and CDR2 is SYDVKM. CDR3 length: 16 amino acids.

This chain connects TRBV9 to TRBJ2-7; 11 nucleotides line up with TRBD2. The germline CDR1 and CDR2 sequences are SGDLS and YYNGEE. V lost 4 bases, J lost 2 bases, and 8 bases stayed unmatched. The CDR3 consists of 16 residues. CDR3 sequence: CASSPGGTSGPYEQYF. The DNA of the CDR3 is TGTGCCAGCAGCCCCGGAGGGACTAGCGGTCCCTACGAGCAGTACTTC.

The chain carries TRBV5-4 and TRBJ2-2; 11 nucleotides match TRBD1. From germline, CDR1 is SGHNT and CDR2 YYREEE (reference sequence). The CDR3 consists of 15 residues. Trimming took 3 bases from V and 7 from J; bases not matched to a gene: 5. CDR3 sequence (DNA): TGTGCCAGCAGCTACGGACAGGGGGCCGTCGGGGAGCTGTTTTTT. Amino acids: CASSYGQGAVGELFF. Together with reference TRBV5-4 and TRBJ2-2, the CDR3 gives the full variable domain: ETGVTQSPTHLIKTRGQQVTLRCSSQSGHNTVSWYQQALGQGPQFIFQYYREEENGRGNFPPRFSGLQFPNYSSELNVNALELDDSALYLCASSYGQGAVGELFFGEGSRLTVL.

The chain employs TRBV16 and TRBJ1-5, with 7 bases matching TRBD1. V gave up 0 bases and J gave up 7 bases; unmatched junction bases: 6. Per the germline V gene, CDR1 is KGHSY and CDR2 is FQNENV. This CDR3 region has 15 residues. CDR3 DNA sequence: TGTGCCAGCAGCCAATCTCGGGCAGGGGGACAGCCCCAGCATTTT. It encodes CASSQSRAGGQPQHF.

The V gene is TRBV18, the J gene TRBJ2-3; D call uncertain. Trimming took 4 bases from V and 0 from J, leaving 17 bases between them. Per germline, CDR1 KGHSH and CDR2 LQKENI. This CDR3 spans 17 amino acids. CDR3 bases: TGTGCCAGCTCACGCATGTTAGGCAGCGTTAGCACAGATACGCAGTATTTT. Translated, it gives CASSRMLGSVSTDTQYF.

V usage is TRBV6-5 and J usage is TRBJ2-7, with 9 bases lining up with TRBD1. CDR3 size: 14 residues. Germline assignment: CDR1 MNHEY and CDR2 SVGAGI. V trimming: 2 bases; J trimming: 4 bases; junction bases outside the gene matches: 3. The CDR3 nucleotides read TGTGCCAGCAGTTACGACAGGGGGGCTTACGAGCAGTACTTC. Translated, it gives CASSYDRGAYEQYF.

J is TRBJ2-1 and V is TRBV7-2; no reliable D call. V lost 1 base to trimming and J lost 8 bases, with 9 bases between them. CDR3 size: 13 residues. Germline V CDR1 and CDR2: SGHTA, FQGNSA. The CDR3 protein is CASSLGFRDEQFF. The CDR3 DNA follows: TGTGCCAGCAGCTTAGGGTTTAGGGATGAGCAGTTCTTC.

V and J are TRBV5-8 and TRBJ2-3; 7 bases align to TRBD2. Germline lookup yields CDR1 SGHTS and CDR2 YDEGEE. The CDR3 sequence is 17 residues long. Trimming removed 5 bases from V and 0 bases from J; junction bases left unmatched: 12. CDR3 in DNA: TGTGCCAGCAGTCCAGGGACTACCGCTTTGAGCACAGATACGCAGTATTTT. This gives the protein CASSPGTTALSTDTQYF. Full variable domain (outside the CDR3, taken from reference TRBV5-8 and TRBJ2-3): EAGVTQSPTHLIKTRGQQATLRCSPISGHTSVYWYQQALGLGLQFLLWYDEGEERNRGNFPPRFSGRQFPNYSSELNVNALELEDSALYLCASSPGTTALSTDTQYFGPGTRLTVL.

The V and J genes are TRBV7-9 and TRBJ2-1, with D perhaps matching TRBD1 (5 bases). The V end was cut by 5 bases, the J end by 10 bases, with 15 bases between. CDR1 is SEHNR, CDR2 FQNEAQ, per germline (reference sequence). The CDR3 length is 13 residues. In DNA, the CDR3 is TGTGCCAGCAGCCCCGGTGGGGCCAGAGAGCAGTTCTTC. Translation: CASSPGGAREQFF.

CDR3 in amino acids: CASSPRDRSQETQYF. CDR3 bases: TGCGCCAGCAGCCCACGGGACAGAAGCCAAGAGACCCAGTACTTC. V is TRBV5-1 and J is TRBJ2-5, with TRBD1 matching 7 bases. Germline assignment: CDR1 SGHRS and CDR2 YFSETQ. The CDR3 is 15 residues long. J lost 1 base, V lost 4 bases, and 7 bases had no gene match.

This clone was picked up one time. The V gene is TRBV6-6, the J gene TRBJ2-1, with 8 nucleotides matching TRBD1. Germline CDR1 reads MNHNY; CDR2 reads SVGAGI (reference sequence). The CDR3 is made up of 14 amino acids. The V gene end was trimmed by 6 bases and the J gene end by 7 bases; junction bases not matched to a gene: 8. CDR3 sequence: CASRQGATVNEQFF. In DNA, the CDR3 is TGTGCCAGCAGGCAGGGGGCAACGGTGAATGAGCAGTTCTTC.

The chain recombines TRBV7-9 with TRBJ2-3; 12 positions match TRBD2. The CDR3 loop spans 15 amino acids. J gave up 5 bases and V 5 bases, and 5 bases lay outside the gene matches. Germline loops: CDR1 SEHNR, CDR2 FQNEAQ (reference sequence). In DNA, the CDR3 is TGTGCCAGCAGCAGACTAGCGGGAGATGTAGATACGCAGTATTTT. Protein: CASSRLAGDVDTQYF.